Shown below are 21 T cell receptor beta chains from a single sample sequenced in a study of T cell repertoires in aging, cancer and after chemotherapy. Amplification of TCR beta used genomic DNA extracted from peripheral blood. Rearranged V-D-J TRB sequences were amplified with a mixed TRB-A/B primer pool. TCRdb processed the multiplex PCR reads anew with MiXCR; each CDR3 protein has one entry. Among approximately 600 distinct CDR3 sequences listed, over 75% were seen once. The sequenced sample consisted of blood. The origin of the receptors is a human donor with a solid tumor.

V usage is TRBV12-3 or TRBV12-4 and J usage is TRBJ2-1; D is ambiguous. Trimming took 6 bases from V and 0 from J, leaving 18 bases between them. CDR3 length: 17 residues. Here the CDR3 DNA reads TGTGCCAGCAGCCAATCCGGGTTACCAAGCTCCTACAATGAGCAGTTCTTC. Its protein is CASSQSGLPSSYNEQFF.

The V call is TRBV18, the J call TRBJ2-7; 8 bases map to TRBD1. The CDR3 runs to 14 residues. CDR1 KGHSH and CDR2 LQKENI come from the germline V gene. The trim removed 1 base at V and 4 bases at J, leaving 3 bases unmatched. The CDR3 loop reads CASSPQDRVYEQYF. The CDR3 DNA follows: TGTGCCAGCTCACCACAGGACAGGGTTTACGAGCAGTACTTC.

The rearrangement joins TRBV19 to TRBJ2-7, with 8 nucleotides matching TRBD1. Germline V gene sequence: CDR1 LNHDA, CDR2 SQIVND (reference sequence). CDR3 length: 15 amino acids. V was clipped by 3 bases and J by 0 bases; unmatched bases: 4. The CDR3 DNA sequence: TGTGCCAGTAGTATCGCAGGGGGCGACTCCTACGAGCAGTACTTC. Protein sequence: CASSIAGGDSYEQYF.

V and J are TRBV29-1 and TRBJ1-1, with 8 bases fitting TRBD1. The V gene end was trimmed by 5 bases and the J gene end by 4 bases; junction bases not matched to a gene: 3. Germline lookup yields CDR1 SQVTM and CDR2 ANQGSEA. This CDR3 comprises 12 residues. CDR3 region: CSVMDRATEAFF. CDR3 in DNA: TGCAGCGTTATGGACAGGGCCACTGAAGCTTTCTTT.

J is TRBJ2-4 and V is TRBV29-1; no clear D. The CDR3 spans 14 residues. V dropped 0 bases and J dropped 0 bases, with 6 bases sitting between them. Germline-derived CDR1 and CDR2 are SQVTM and ANQGSEA. The CDR3 DNA reads as TGCAGCGTTGAAGATCGACTAGCCAAAAACATTCAGTACTTC. Protein sequence: CSVEDRLAKNIQYF.

The rearrangement links TRBV29-1 to TRBJ2-1; TRBD1 aligns across 12 bases. Germline V gene data show CDR1 as SQVTM and CDR2 as ANQGSEA. Trimming removed 7 bases from V and 8 bases from J; junction bases left unmatched: 9. The CDR3 is made up of 14 amino acids. CDR3 residues: CSESGTGGGDEQFF. The CDR3 DNA reads as TGCAGCGAATCCGGGACAGGGGGCGGGGATGAGCAGTTCTTC.

The CDR3 nucleotides are TGTGCCAGCAGCCACAGAGGTCCCGAGGCCGGGGAGCTGTTTTTT. Protein sequence: CASSHRGPEAGELFF. The genes are TRBV7-2 and TRBJ2-2; D remains unclear. Between the trimmed V and J ends, which lost 5 bases and 6 bases, there was a span of 16 bases. This CDR3 is built from 15 residues. CDR1 is SGHTA, CDR2 FQGNSA, per germline.

The chain links TRBV6-5 to TRBJ2-7; D is unclear. Germline CDR1 and CDR2: MNHEY and SVGAGI. V was shortened by 4 bases and J by 7 bases, with 8 bases between the two germline ends. This CDR3 has 11 residues. In DNA form, the CDR3 reads TGTGCCAGCAGTTCTAGAGGAGAGCAGTACTTC. It is translated as CASSSRGEQYF.

This sequence joins TRBV19 and TRBJ2-7; D may be TRBD1 (6 bases). CDR3 length equals 14 residues. Trimming shortened V by 4 bases and J by 4 bases, and 14 bases separated the two germline ends. Germline V gene sequence: CDR1 LNHDA, CDR2 SQIVND (reference sequence). This CDR3 is CASSRYPGQYEQYF. For the CDR3, the DNA is TGTGCCAGTAGTAGGTACCCGGGACAATACGAGCAGTACTTC. The full variable domain, completed using reference TRBV19 and TRBJ2-7, is DGGITQSPKYLFRKEGQNVTLSCEQNLNHDAMYWYRQDPGQGLRLIYYSQIVNDFQKGDIAEGYSVSREKKESFPLTVTSAQKNPTAFYLCASSRYPGQYEQYFGPGTRLTVT.

V and J are TRBV7-9 and TRBJ1-2; 7 bases agree with TRBD1. Germline values: CDR1 SEHNR, CDR2 FQNEAQ (reference sequence). V lost 4 bases and J lost 8; bases outside the gene matches: 7. This CDR3 has 13 amino acids. The CDR3 DNA follows: TGTGCCAGCAGCTATCGACAGGGCGCAGGCTACACCTTC. Translation: CASSYRQGAGYTF.

The genes are TRBV5-1 and TRBJ2-3; perhaps TRBD2 as D (5 bases). The CDR3 runs to 14 residues. V was pared by 0 bases and J by 0 bases, with 5 bases between. Germline CDR1 is SGHRS and CDR2 is YFSETQ. The CDR3 sequence is CASSLGTSTDTQYF. CDR3 coding DNA: TGCGCCAGCAGCTTGGGGACTAGCACAGATACGCAGTATTTT.

J is TRBJ1-2 and V is TRBV7-9; unclear D gene. V lost 5 bases, J lost 7 bases, and 17 bases lay in between. The CDR3 runs to 14 residues. CDR1 SEHNR and CDR2 FQNEAQ come from the germline V gene (reference sequence). The CDR3 protein is CASSNPGARGGYTF. The DNA of the CDR3 is TGTGCCAGCAGCAATCCCGGCGCCCGTGGTGGCTACACCTTC.

There are a few counts of this clonotype. The chain has TRBV19 and TRBJ2-7; D unresolved. V dropped 5 bases and J dropped 0 bases, with 26 bases sitting between them. Germline V gene sequence: CDR1 LNHDA, CDR2 SQIVND (reference sequence). This CDR3 region has 19 residues. The CDR3 DNA reads as TGTGCCAGTAGTTCCCCACGTAACCTCGACGGCGATGTCTCCTACGAGCAGTACTTC. Protein sequence: CASSSPRNLDGDVSYEQYF. Variable domain in full (rest from reference TRBV19 and TRBJ2-7): DGGITQSPKYLFRKEGQNVTLSCEQNLNHDAMYWYRQDPGQGLRLIYYSQIVNDFQKGDIAEGYSVSREKKESFPLTVTSAQKNPTAFYLCASSSPRNLDGDVSYEQYFGPGTRLTVT.

This clonotype was recorded once. The junction shows a germline mismatch at one end, possibly a read error. The chain recombines TRBV2 with TRBJ2-1; D uncertain. CDR3 length: 12 residues. Germline lookup yields CDR1 SNHLY and CDR2 FYNNEI. CDR3 in amino acids: CASYYLMGELFF. Here the CDR3 DNA reads TGTGCCAGCTACTACCTGATGGGTGAGCTGTTCTTC.

In nucleotides, the CDR3 is TGCAGCGTCACGCGTGCGGGACAAGAAGCTTTCTTT. Amino acids: CSVTRAGQEAFF. This sequence joins TRBV29-1 and TRBJ1-1, with D possibly TRBD1 on 6 matching bases. This CDR3 contains 12 residues. Germline V gene data show CDR1 as SQVTM and CDR2 as ANQGSEA. The ends were cut back, 6 bases at V and 8 bases at J, with 16 bases in the middle.

The chain links TRBV7-2 to TRBJ2-3; 7 bases line up with TRBD1. CDR3 length: 15 residues. After removal of 5 bases from V and 3 bases from J, the junction contained 8 bases not matched to a gene. The germline CDR1 and CDR2 sequences are SGHTA and FQGNSA. DNA for the CDR3: TGTGCCAGCAGCCTATGGGACAGTCATACAGATACGCAGTATTTT. Translation gives CASSLWDSHTDTQYF.

The genes are TRBV6-1 and TRBJ1-1, with a tentative D call TRBD1 (6 bases). Per the germline V gene, CDR1 is MNHNS and CDR2 is SASEGT. V lost 8 bases to trimming and J lost 0 bases, with 19 bases between them. The CDR3 consists of 16 residues. In DNA form, the CDR3 reads TGTGCCAGCGTACGGAGCGGGGGGGGCCTGAACACTGAAGCTTTCTTT. Translating gives CASVRSGGGLNTEAFF.

This rearrangement joins TRBV12-3 or TRBV12-4 to TRBJ1-1, with D possibly matching TRBD1 (5 bases). Trimming pared 6 bases from V and 7 bases from J, leaving 15 bases between. CDR3 length equals 13 residues. This CDR3 is CASSLDSAYEAFF. In nucleotides, the CDR3 is TGTGCCAGCAGCCTCGACAGCGCCTATGAAGCTTTCTTT.

Concerning this clonotype: Since no conserved phenylalanine or tryptophan closes the CDR3, a read error is the likely cause. V is TRBV5-6 and J is TRBJ1-1; D may be TRBD1 (5 bases). CDR1 and CDR2 (germline): SGHDT, YYEEEE. The CDR3 contains 14 residues. V dropped 3 bases and J dropped 4 bases, with 13 bases sitting between them. The CDR3 here is CASSWAQGPTEAFY. The CDR3, as DNA: TGTGCCAGCAGCTGGGCCCAGGGACCCACTGAAGCTTTCTAT.

This chain uses TRBV6-5 with TRBJ1-2, with TRBD1 identical over 8 bases. The V gene end was trimmed by 6 bases and the J gene end by 5 bases; junction bases not matched to a gene: 8. The CDR3 consists of 14 residues. Looked up from germline, CDR1 is MNHEY and CDR2 is SVGAGI. The CDR3 sequence: CASRVGQGLYGYTF. The CDR3 coding sequence is TGTGCCAGCAGGGTAGGACAGGGCTTGTATGGCTACACCTTC.

This clonotype was observed a few times. V usage is TRBV7-6 and J usage is TRBJ2-1, with 7 bases aligning to TRBD2. The CDR3 consists of 14 residues. Germline CDR1 SGHVS, CDR2 FNYEAQ. V lost 5 bases and J lost 4; bases outside the gene matches: 5. CDR3 nucleotide sequence: TGTGCCAGCAGCAATTGGACTAGTTACAATGAGCAGTTCTTC. Residues: CASSNWTSYNEQFF.